This T cell receptor (beta chain) was observed in a study of beta chain features in type 1 diabetes. Study-level points and caveats: For type 1 diabetes patients, VDJ junctions showed fewer insertions and more deletions. Moderate yet significant TCRB CDR3 shortening was seen in Type 1 diabetes patients in all four CD4+ subsets.

This clone occurred once. Its antigen is unknown. Sorting produced populations that all topped 95% purity. Every isolated RNA sample was fully reverse transcribed, so sequencing captured expressed TCRB transcripts. This table comes from immunoSEQ multiplex PCR, and its TCRdb copy is limited to in-frame clones, with some not included. The data contain about 350,000 clones, 15% to 20% of them singletons. Sequences were obtained from naive CD4+ T cells from blood. This clonotype originated in a woman between 18 and 29 years old in good health.

The CDR3 coding sequence is TGTGCCACCAGCAGAGTCAGGGGCACGTCCGAGCAGTACTTC. Translation: CATSRVRGTSEQYF. The V call is TRBV15, the J call TRBJ2-7, with TRBD1 as a possible D gene (6 bases). This CDR3 has 14 residues. V was pared by 1 base and J by 6 bases, with 13 bases between. From germline, CDR1 is LNHNV and CDR2 YYDKDF (reference sequence).